The 11 T cell receptor beta chains below were found in one sample sequenced in a study of T cells in Graves' hyperthyroidism and ophthalmopathy. RNA transcripts yielded amplified TCR beta CDR3 regions. TCR CDR3 regions were first amplified by RT-PCR with HTBI primers. TCRdb redid the calling of the multiplex PCR reads with MiXCR, one entry per CDR3 protein. This sample yields more than 500,000 distinct CDR3 sequences, of which around 46% are seen a single time; 19% belongs to the top ten. What was sequenced was peripheral blood or thyroid tissue (not recorded which). These receptor sequences come from an adult woman with Graves' disease, either hyperthyroidism or ophthalmopathy (not recorded which).

The chain links TRBV10-3 to TRBJ1-4; possible D gene TRBD1, 5 bases. The germline CDR1 and CDR2 sequences are ENHRY and SYGVKD. This CDR3 has 15 residues. With 6 bases removed from V and 0 bases from J, the gap between germline ends came to 11 bases. The CDR3 DNA reads TGTGCCATCAGCGACAGCGTAACAACTAATGAAAAACTGTTTTTT. Its protein product is CAISDSVTTNEKLFF.

This chain connects TRBV29-1 to TRBJ1-1; maybe TRBD1 (6 bases). The V gene's germline CDR1 is SQVTM and CDR2 ANQGSEA. The CDR3 contains 14 residues. Trimming took off 6 bases at V and 1 base at J, with 15 bases between the two ends. CDR3 sequence reads: CSVRGGGENTEAFF. The CDR3 DNA reads as TGCAGCGTCCGAGGGGGGGGCGAGAACACTGAAGCTTTCTTT.

This chain joins TRBV7-9 and TRBJ1-6, with D hard to call. Looked up from germline, CDR1 is SEHNR and CDR2 is FQNEAQ (reference sequence). The V gene lost 2 bases and the J gene lost 7 bases, with 6 bases spanning the gap. The CDR3 spans 13 residues. Written as DNA, the CDR3 is TGTGCCAGCAGCTTACAGGAGAATTCACCCCTCCACTTT. Translation gives CASSLQENSPLHF.

Of note for this clonotype: One end of the junction does not line up with germline, which may come from a read error. CDR3: CASGSEPRAETQYF. DNA of the CDR3: TGCGCCAGCGGCTCGGAGCCCAGGGCAGAGACCCAGTACTTC. This chain joins TRBV7-9 and TRBJ2-5, with D possibly being TRBD1 or TRBD2 (5 bases each). The CDR3 extends over 14 amino acids. Germline CDR1 SEHNR, CDR2 FQNEAQ (reference sequence).

The chain combines TRBV29-1 with TRBJ1-6, with D uncertain. Germline lookup yields CDR1 SQVTM and CDR2 ANQGSEA. V lost 4 bases to trimming and J lost 10 bases, with 14 bases between them. The CDR3 is 13 residues long. This CDR3 is CSVVVAVGSPLHF. The CDR3 DNA reads TGCAGCGTTGTGGTGGCGGTTGGGTCACCCCTCCACTTT.

There are many counts of this clonotype. The chain recombines TRBV6-6 with TRBJ2-5, with TRBD2 matching over 7 bases. V shed 6 bases and J 4 bases; nucleotides not matched to a gene: 11. Germline V gives CDR1 MNHNY, CDR2 SVGAGI (reference sequence). This CDR3 contains 15 residues. CDR3 sequence (DNA): TGTGCCAGCAGCCTCCCTCCGGGAGGTGTAGAGACCCAGTACTTC. As protein: CASSLPPGGVETQYF.

This clonotype was recorded many times. The chain has TRBV11-2 and TRBJ1-4; D uncertain. The CDR3 has 14 residues. Trimming took 3 bases from V and 4 from J, leaving 9 bases between them. Germline lookup yields CDR1 SGHAT and CDR2 FQNNGV. The CDR3 region has the DNA TGTGCCAGCAGCTTGGGCCGCCGTAATGAAAAACTGTTTTTT. This translates into CASSLGRRNEKLFF.

In this sample, this clonotype turned up a few times. The gene calls are TRBV28 and TRBJ2-2; 9 bases line up with TRBD2. The trim removed 11 bases at V and 6 bases at J, leaving 4 bases unmatched. Germline V gene data show CDR1 as MDHEN and CDR2 as SYDVKM. This CDR3 is 12 amino acids long. Here the CDR3 DNA reads TGTGCCCTTAGCGGGAGTCCCGGGGAGCTGTTTTTT. This sequence encodes CALSGSPGELFF.

The rearrangement joins TRBV15 to TRBJ2-5, with a weak D call TRBD2 (6 bases). The CDR3 is 17 residues long. V lost 5 bases and J 5 bases, leaving 24 bases between the germline ends. Germline values: CDR1 LNHNV, CDR2 YYDKDF (reference sequence). CDR3 nucleotide sequence: TGTGCCACCAGCGATACACGCGAGAGACTAGTCCAGGAGACCCAGTACTTC. Protein product: CATSDTRERLVQETQYF. Full variable domain (remainder filled in from reference TRBV15 and TRBJ2-5): DAMVIQNPRYQVTQFGKPVTLSCSQTLNHNVMYWYQQKSSQAPKLLFHYYDKDFNNEADTPDNFQSRRPNTSFCFLDIRSPGLGDTAMYLCATSDTRERLVQETQYFGPGTRLLVL.

This clonotype was counted at least ten times. This chain links TRBV11-2 with TRBJ2-7; tentative D call: TRBD2 (6 bases). Trimming took 3 bases from V and 2 from J, leaving 17 bases between them. The CDR3 is 16 residues long. CDR1 is SGHAT, CDR2 FQNNGV, per germline. The CDR3 loop is CASSFRGGAGTYEQYF. DNA for the CDR3: TGTGCCAGCAGCTTTAGAGGAGGGGCGGGTACCTACGAGCAGTACTTC.

At least ten counts were recorded for this clonotype. The chain carries TRBV19 and TRBJ2-7, with TRBD1 as a possible D gene (5 bases). The germline V gene encodes CDR1 LNHDA and CDR2 SQIVND (reference sequence). The CDR3 loop spans 14 amino acids. Trimming took off 5 bases at V and 3 bases at J, with 14 bases between the two ends. CDR3 sequence reads: CASSLSQGYYEQYF. The CDR3 region has the DNA TGTGCCAGTAGTCTTTCTCAGGGTTACTACGAGCAGTACTTC.